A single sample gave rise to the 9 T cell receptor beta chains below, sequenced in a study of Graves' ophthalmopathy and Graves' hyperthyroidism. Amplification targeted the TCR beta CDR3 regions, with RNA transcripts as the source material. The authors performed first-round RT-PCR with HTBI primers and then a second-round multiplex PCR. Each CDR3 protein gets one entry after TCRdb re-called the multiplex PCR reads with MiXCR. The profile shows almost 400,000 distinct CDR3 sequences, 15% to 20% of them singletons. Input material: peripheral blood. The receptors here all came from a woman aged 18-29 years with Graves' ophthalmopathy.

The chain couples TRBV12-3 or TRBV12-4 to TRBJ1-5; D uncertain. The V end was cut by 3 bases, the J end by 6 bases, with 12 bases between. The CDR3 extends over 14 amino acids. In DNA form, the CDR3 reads TGTGCCAGCAGTTTTAATGGGATGGCTCAGCCCCAGCATTTT. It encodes CASSFNGMAQPQHF.

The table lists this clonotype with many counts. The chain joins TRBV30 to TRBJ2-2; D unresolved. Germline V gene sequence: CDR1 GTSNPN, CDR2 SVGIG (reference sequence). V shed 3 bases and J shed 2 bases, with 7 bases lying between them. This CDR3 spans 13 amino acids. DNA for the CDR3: TGTGCCTGGAGAGCCGCTAACACCGGGGAGCTGTTTTTT. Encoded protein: CAWRAANTGELFF.

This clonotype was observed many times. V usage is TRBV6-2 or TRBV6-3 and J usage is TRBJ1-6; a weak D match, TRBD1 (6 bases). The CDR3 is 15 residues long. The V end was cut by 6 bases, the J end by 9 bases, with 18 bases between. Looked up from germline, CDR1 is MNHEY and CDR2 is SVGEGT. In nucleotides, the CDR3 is TGTGCCAGCAGCCCCAGGGGCCAGGGGCTTTCACCCCTCCACTTT. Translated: CASSPRGQGLSPLHF.

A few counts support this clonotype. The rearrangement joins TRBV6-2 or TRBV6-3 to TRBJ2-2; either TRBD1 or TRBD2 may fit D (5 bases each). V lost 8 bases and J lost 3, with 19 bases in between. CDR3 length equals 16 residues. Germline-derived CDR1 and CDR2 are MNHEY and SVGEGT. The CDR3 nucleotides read TGTGCCAGCGGGCCTCCCCGGGACGGTGACACCGGGGAGCTGTTTTTT. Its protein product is CASGPPRDGDTGELFF.

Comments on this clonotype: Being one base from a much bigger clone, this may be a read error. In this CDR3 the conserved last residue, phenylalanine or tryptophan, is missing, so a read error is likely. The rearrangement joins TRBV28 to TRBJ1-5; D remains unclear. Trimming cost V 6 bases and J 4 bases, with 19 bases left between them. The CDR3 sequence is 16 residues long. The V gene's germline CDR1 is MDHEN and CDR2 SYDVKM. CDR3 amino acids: CASSPILDMPNQPQHL. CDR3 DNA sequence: TGTGCCAGCAGCCCAATATTAGACATGCCGAATCAGCCCCAGCATTTA.

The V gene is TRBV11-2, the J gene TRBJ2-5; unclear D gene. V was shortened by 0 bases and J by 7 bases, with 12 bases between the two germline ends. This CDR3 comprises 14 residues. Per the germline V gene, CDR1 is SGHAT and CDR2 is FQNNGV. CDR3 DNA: TGTGCCAGCAGCTTAGAAGGAACTTATGGGACCCAGTACTTC. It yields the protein CASSLEGTYGTQYF.

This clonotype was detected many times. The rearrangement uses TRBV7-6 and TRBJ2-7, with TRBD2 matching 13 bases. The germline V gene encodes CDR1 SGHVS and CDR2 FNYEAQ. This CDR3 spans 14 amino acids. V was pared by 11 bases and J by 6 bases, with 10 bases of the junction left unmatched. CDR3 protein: CAHGELAGGPEQYF. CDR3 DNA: TGTGCCCACGGGGAACTAGCGGGAGGGCCCGAGCAGTACTTC.

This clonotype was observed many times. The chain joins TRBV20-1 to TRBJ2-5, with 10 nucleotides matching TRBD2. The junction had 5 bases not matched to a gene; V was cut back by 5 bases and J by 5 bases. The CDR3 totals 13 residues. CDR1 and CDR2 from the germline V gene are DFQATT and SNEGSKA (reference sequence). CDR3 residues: CSAGSGGAETQYF. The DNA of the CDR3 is TGCAGTGCTGGGAGCGGGGGGGCTGAGACCCAGTACTTC.

CDR3 bases: TGCGCCAGCAGCCAAGATAGTAGCGGGAGGGTAAGCTCCTACGAGCAGTACTTC. Residues: CASSQDSSGRVSSYEQYF. The rearrangement uses TRBV4-3 and TRBJ2-7; 11 bases align to TRBD2. Germline-derived CDR1 and CDR2 are LGHNA and YSLEER. This CDR3 has 18 amino acids. J was trimmed by 0 bases and V by 0 bases; bases with no gene match: 7.